What follows describes a single TCR beta chain. Its antigen is unidentified. The data are from a study of Ad26.COV2.S vaccination and SARS-CoV-2 variants. Study information: Trial arm assignment for the donor was COV1001 Ad26.COV2.S. Ad26.COV2.S was injected intramuscularly once or twice, 56 days apart.

Documented treatment: 19 received Ad26.COV2.S at low or high dose, single or two shots; roughly five received placebo; per-sample allocation not given. All samples were drawn on day 63, counting from the first vaccine or placebo injection. Vaccine was an Ad26 vector expressing Wuhan-strain SARS-CoV-2 spike. Study observations and caveats: Overall T cell responses may have been underestimated by the analyses of TCR breadth and depth.

V gave up 3 bases and J gave up 2 bases, with 7 bases separating them. The CDR3 runs 13 residues. Germline CDR1 is LNHDA and CDR2 is SQIVND (reference sequence). Libraries were prepared by immunoSEQ multiplex PCR; TCRdb keeps only in-frame clonotypes and omits some of them. Of about 220,000 clones in the sample, approximately 90% were seen once. The TCR sequence derives from a person between 18 and 60 years old who received the Ad26.COV2.S COVID-19 vaccine or a placebo. V gene TRBV19 combines with J gene TRBJ1-1; D is ambiguous. Sequences were derived from peripheral blood, sampled in a trial of Ad26.COV2.S vaccine versus placebo. The CDR3 sequence: CASSMRPNTEAFF. DNA for the CDR3: TGTGCCAGTAGTATGAGACCCAACACTGAAGCTTTCTTT.